Listed below are T cell receptor beta chains from one sample, sequenced in a study of T-cell memory formation after mild COVID-19. Using its own MiXCR run on the 5' RACE reads, TCRdb lists one record per CDR3 protein. The sample lists roughly 200,000 distinct CDR3 sequences, about a sixth occurring once. Sequences were obtained from PBMCs or a T cell subset sorted from them (not recorded which). These receptors were collected from an adult woman who had mild COVID-19 (a few samples of this study predate the infection). Cell type and time point are not known. The CDR3 runs from the conserved cysteine through the conserved F or W. The D gene is left open where the match is weak. The size entry is marked missing in some rows and otherwise reads once, few, many or a size class.

TRBJ2-3 | TRBD2 | TRBV7-8 | few | CASSPHRTSGFTDTQYF | TGTGCCAGCAGCCCCCACAGGACTAGCGGGTTCACAGATACGCAGTATTTT
TRBJ1-2 | . | TRBV15 | . | CATSRDEGQYGYTF | TGTGCCACCAGCAGAGATGAAGGACAGTATGGCTACACCTTC
TRBJ1-2 | . | TRBV14 | . | CASSGSILYGYTF | TGTGCCAGCAGCGGGTCTATTCTCTATGGCTACACCTTC
TRBJ1-2 | . | TRBV2 | many | CASSGQSNYGYTF | TGTGCCAGCAGTGGACAGTCTAACTATGGCTACACCTTC
TRBJ2-3 | . | TRBV9 | . | CASSLDGPSTDTQYF | TGTGCCAGCAGTCTCGATGGGCCTAGCACAGATACGCAGTATTTT
TRBJ2-7 | . | TRBV29-1 | few | CSVALLKLKDEQYF | TGCAGCGTTGCGCTCCTAAAGCTGAAGGACGAGCAGTACTTC
TRBJ2-1 | . | TRBV7-9 | . | CASSQTSNEQFF | TGTGCCAGCAGCCAGACTAGCAATGAGCAGTTCTTC
TRBJ2-7 | TRBD2 | TRBV5-5 | . | CASSFRLAGLYEQYF | TGTGCCAGCAGCTTCCGACTAGCGGGACTCTACGAGCAGTACTTC
TRBJ2-5 | . | TRBV9 | many | CASSVGVQQETQYF | TGTGCCAGCAGCGTAGGTGTCCAACAAGAGACCCAGTACTTC
TRBJ2-2 | TRBD2 | TRBV7-6 | few | CASSTSGRVTGELFF | TGTGCCAGCAGCACCAGCGGGAGAGTCACCGGGGAGCTGTTTTTT
TRBJ2-7 | TRBD1 | TRBV27 | few | CASRGQGVGYEQYF | TGTGCCAGCAGGGGACAGGGCGTGGGCTACGAGCAGTACTTC
TRBJ2-2 | . | TRBV12-3/TRBV12-4 | many | CASSTSGELFF | TGTGCCAGCAGTACATCCGGGGAGCTGTTTTTT
TRBJ2-7 | . | TRBV7-3 | . | CASSPGLPMEQYF | TGTGCCAGCAGCCCGGGACTTCCCATGGAGCAGTACTTC
TRBJ2-2 | . | TRBV23-1 | . | CASSQSSRVGEGQVNTGELFF | TGCGCCAGCAGTCAATCGAGTCGGGTTGGAGAGGGCCAGGTTAACACCGGGGAGCTGTTTTTT
TRBJ2-3 | TRBD2 | TRBV12-3/TRBV12-4 | few | CASSLRELAGSTDTQYF | TGTGCCAGCAGTTTAAGGGAGCTAGCGGGATCCACAGATACGCAGTATTTT
TRBJ2-1 | TRBD2 | TRBV7-6 | . | CASSSLGLAVNEQFF | TGTGCCAGCAGCTCGTTAGGACTAGCTGTGAATGAGCAGTTCTTC
TRBJ2-7 | . | TRBV14 | . | CASSQDRSRFSYEQYF | TGTGCCAGCAGCCAAGATCGATCCAGGTTTTCCTACGAGCAGTACTTC